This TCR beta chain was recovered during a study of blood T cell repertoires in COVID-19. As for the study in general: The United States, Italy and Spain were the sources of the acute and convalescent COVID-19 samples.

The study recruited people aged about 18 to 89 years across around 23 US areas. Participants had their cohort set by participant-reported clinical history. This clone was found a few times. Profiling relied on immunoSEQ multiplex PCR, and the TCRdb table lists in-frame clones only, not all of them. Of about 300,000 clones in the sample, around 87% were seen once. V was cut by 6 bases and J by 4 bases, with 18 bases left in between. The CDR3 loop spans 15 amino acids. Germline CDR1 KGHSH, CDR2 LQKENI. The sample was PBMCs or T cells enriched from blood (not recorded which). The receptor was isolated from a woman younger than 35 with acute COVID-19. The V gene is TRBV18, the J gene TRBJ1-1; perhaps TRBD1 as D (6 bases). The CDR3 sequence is CASSLNGGQGTEAFF. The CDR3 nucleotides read TGTGCCAGCTCCCTAAACGGGGGGCAGGGCACTGAAGCTTTCTTT.